This TCR beta chain was profiled in a study of blood T cell repertoires in COVID-19. Study in general: Material from acute and convalescent COVID-19 was sourced from the United States, Italy and Spain. From T cells, B-cell-depleted T cells, or PBMCs came the material, which was cDNA or gDNA.

This clone was counted a few times. Original data processing: Quantification of nucleated cells was approximated via reference gene primer amplification. Method: immunoSEQ multiplex PCR; TCRdb's copy keeps in-frame clones and lacks some. V, J and clone size are those of that table, while D and trimming were read from the DNA. The sample lists some 260,000 clones; around nine tenths were seen once. Germline assignment: CDR1 MDHEN and CDR2 SYDVKM. The CDR3 sequence is 14 residues long. With V trimmed by 6 bases and J by 8 bases, 12 bases remained unmatched. During active infection, Seattle patients enrolled and were then monitored through disease.

The chain uses TRBV28 and TRBJ1-2, with 7 bases that match TRBD1. This TCR was sampled from a woman in her 70s with COVID-19, enrolled during active disease. Material for sequencing was peripheral blood. CDR3 sequence reads: CASRPGTAYLGYTF. The CDR3 coding sequence is TGTGCCAGCAGGCCGGGGACAGCCTATTTGGGCTACACCTTC.